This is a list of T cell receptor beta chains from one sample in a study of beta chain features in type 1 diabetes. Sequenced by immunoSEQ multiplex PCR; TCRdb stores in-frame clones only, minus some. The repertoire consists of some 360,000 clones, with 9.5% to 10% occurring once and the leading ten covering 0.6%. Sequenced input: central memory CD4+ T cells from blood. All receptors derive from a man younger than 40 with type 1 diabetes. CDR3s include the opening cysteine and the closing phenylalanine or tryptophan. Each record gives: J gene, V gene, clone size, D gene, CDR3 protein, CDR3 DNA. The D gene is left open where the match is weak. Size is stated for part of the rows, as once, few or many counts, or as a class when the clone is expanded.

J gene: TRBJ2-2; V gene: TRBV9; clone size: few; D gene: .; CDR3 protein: CASSSRAQGSTGELFF; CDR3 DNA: TGTGCCAGCAGCTCCCGGGCTCAGGGGTCCACCGGGGAGCTGTTTTTT
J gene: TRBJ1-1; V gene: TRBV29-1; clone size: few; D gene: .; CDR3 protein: CSVDGADTEAFF; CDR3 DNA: TGCAGCGTTGATGGGGCTGACACTGAAGCTTTCTTT
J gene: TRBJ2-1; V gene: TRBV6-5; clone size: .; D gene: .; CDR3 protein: CASSLLKGYTNEQFF; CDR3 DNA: TGTGCCAGCAGTTTGTTAAAAGGGTACACCAATGAGCAGTTCTTC
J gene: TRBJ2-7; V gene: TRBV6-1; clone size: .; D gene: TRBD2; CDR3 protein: CASSEGGIPYF; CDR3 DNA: TGTGCCAGCAGTGAGGGAGGGATTCCGTACTTC
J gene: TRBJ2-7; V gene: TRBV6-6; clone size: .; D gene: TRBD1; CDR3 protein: CASRKEGAREQYF; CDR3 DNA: TGTGCCAGCAGAAAAGAGGGGGCGAGGGAGCAGTACTTC
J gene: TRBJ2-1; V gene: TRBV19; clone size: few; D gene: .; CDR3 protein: CASNTQGGIYNEQFF; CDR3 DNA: TGTGCCAGTAATACGCAGGGGGGGATCTACAATGAGCAGTTCTTC
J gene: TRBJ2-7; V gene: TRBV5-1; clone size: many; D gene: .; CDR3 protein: CASSGFDEQYF; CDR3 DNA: TGCGCCAGCAGTGGGTTTGACGAGCAGTACTTC
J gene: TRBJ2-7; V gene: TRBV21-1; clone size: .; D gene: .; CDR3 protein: CASSRWDGAYEQYF; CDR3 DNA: TGTGCCAGCAGCAGATGGGACGGTGCCTACGAGCAGTACTTC
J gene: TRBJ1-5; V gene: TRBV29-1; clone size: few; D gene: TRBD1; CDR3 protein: CSAATGTGNNQPQHF; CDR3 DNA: TGCAGCGCCGCGACCGGGACAGGCAACAATCAGCCCCAGCATTTT
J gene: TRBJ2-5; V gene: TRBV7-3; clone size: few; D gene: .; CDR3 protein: CASSLGSVSETQYF; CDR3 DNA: TGTGCCAGCAGCTTAGGAAGCGTGAGCGAGACCCAGTACTTC
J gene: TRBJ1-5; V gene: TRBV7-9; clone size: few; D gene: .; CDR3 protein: CASSLGEGQPQHF; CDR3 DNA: TGTGCCAGCAGCTTGGGGGAAGGTCAGCCCCAGCATTTT
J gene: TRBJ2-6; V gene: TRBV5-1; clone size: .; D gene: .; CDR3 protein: CASSPRQGSWSSGANVLTF; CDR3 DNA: TGCGCCAGCAGCCCCCGCCAGGGCTCGTGGAGCTCTGGGGCCAACGTCCTGACTTTC
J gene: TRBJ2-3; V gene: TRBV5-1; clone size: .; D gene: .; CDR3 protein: CASSLWDTPGDTQYF; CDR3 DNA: TGCGCCAGCAGCTTGTGGGACACCCCGGGGGATACGCAGTATTTT
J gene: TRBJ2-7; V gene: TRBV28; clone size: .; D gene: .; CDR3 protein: CASTEGVNEQYF; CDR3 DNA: TGTGCCAGCACCGAGGGAGTAAACGAGCAGTACTTC
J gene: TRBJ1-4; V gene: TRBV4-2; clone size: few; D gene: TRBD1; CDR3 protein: CASSQGQGGTNEKLFF; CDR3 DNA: TGTGCCAGCAGCCAGGGACAGGGGGGAACTAATGAAAAACTGTTTTTT
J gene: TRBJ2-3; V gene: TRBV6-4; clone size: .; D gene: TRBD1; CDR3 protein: CASSPGTGDTDTQYF; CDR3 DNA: TGTGCCAGCAGCCCCGGGACAGGGGACACAGATACGCAGTATTTT
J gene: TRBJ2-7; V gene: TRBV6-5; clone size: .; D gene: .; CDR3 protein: CASSKLLTHYEQYF; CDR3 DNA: TGTGCCAGCAGTAAGCTCCTAACACACTACGAGCAGTACTTC
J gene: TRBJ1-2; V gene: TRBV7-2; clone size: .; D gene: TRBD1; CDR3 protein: CASSLGDREAGYTF; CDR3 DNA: TGTGCCAGCAGCCTAGGGGACAGGGAGGCGGGCTACACCTTC
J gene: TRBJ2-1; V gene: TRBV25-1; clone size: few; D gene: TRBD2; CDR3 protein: CASTPSGRWNEQFF; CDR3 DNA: TGTGCCAGCACCCCTAGCGGGAGATGGAATGAGCAGTTCTTC
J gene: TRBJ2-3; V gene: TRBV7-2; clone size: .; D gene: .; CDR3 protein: CASSPNGSGEDTQYF; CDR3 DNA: TGTGCCAGCAGCCCTAACGGGTCCGGTGAAGATACGCAGTATTTT
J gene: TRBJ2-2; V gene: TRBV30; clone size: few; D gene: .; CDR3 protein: CAWKGPGELFF; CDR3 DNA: TGTGCCTGGAAAGGGCCCGGGGAGCTGTTTTTT
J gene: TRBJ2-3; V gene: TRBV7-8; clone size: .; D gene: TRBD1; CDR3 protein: CASSLFGQGADTQYF; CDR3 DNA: TGTGCCAGCAGCTTATTCGGACAGGGGGCAGATACGCAGTATTTT
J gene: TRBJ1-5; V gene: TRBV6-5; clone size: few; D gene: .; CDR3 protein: CASRNGRFNQPQHF; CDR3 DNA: TGTGCCAGCAGAAACGGGAGGTTCAATCAGCCCCAGCATTTT
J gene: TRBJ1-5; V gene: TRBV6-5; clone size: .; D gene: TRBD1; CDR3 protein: CASSPGGIGQPQHF; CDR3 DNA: TGTGCCAGCAGTCCAGGGGGCATCGGCCAGCCCCAGCATTTT
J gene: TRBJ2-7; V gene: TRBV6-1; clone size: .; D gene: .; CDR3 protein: CASSLTLAAYEQYF; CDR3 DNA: TGTGCCAGCAGTTTGACACTGGCCGCCTACGAGCAGTACTTC
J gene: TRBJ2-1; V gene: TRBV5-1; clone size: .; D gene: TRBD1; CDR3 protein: CASSTGQGEFLNEQFF; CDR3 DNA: TGCGCCAGCAGCACCGGACAGGGCGAGTTTTTAAATGAGCAGTTCTTC
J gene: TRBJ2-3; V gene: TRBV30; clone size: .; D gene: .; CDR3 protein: CAWRDTGRGADTQYF; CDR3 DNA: TGTGCCTGGAGAGATACGGGCAGGGGAGCAGATACGCAGTATTTT
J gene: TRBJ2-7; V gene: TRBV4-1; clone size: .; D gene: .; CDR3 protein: CASSQGPDRAYEQYF; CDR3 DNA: TGCGCCAGCAGCCAAGGACCGGACCGGGCCTACGAGCAGTACTTC
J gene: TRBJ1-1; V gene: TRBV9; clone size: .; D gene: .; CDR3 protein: CASSVLAWDTEAFF; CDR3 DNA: TGTGCCAGCAGCGTCCTTGCCTGGGACACTGAAGCTTTCTTT
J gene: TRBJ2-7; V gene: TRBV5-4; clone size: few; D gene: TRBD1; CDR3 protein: CASSSPRGHASYEQYF; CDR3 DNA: TGTGCCAGCAGCTCCCCCAGGGGGCACGCCTCCTACGAGCAGTACTTC
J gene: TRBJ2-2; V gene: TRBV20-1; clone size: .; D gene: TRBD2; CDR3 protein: CSASRGELVFF; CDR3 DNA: TGCAGTGCTTCACGGGGGGAGTTGGTGTTTTTT
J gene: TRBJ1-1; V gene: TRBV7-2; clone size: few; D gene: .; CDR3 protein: CASSSQVNTEAFF; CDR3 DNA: TGTGCCAGCAGTTCCCAGGTAAACACTGAAGCTTTCTTT
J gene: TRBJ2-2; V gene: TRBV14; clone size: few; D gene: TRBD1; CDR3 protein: CASSPQSGTGNTGELFF; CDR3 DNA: TGTGCCAGCAGCCCGCAGTCCGGGACAGGGAACACCGGGGAGCTGTTTTTT
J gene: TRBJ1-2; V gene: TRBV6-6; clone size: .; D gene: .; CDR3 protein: CASTDGMWEVWYGYTF; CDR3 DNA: TGTGCCAGCACTGATGGGATGTGGGAGGTATGGTATGGCTACACCTTC
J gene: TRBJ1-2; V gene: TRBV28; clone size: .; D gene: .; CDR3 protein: CASTLGAEYNYGYTF; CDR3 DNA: TGTGCCAGCACTTTAGGGGCAGAATACAACTATGGCTACACCTTC
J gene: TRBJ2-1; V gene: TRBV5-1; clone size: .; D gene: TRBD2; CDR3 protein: CASSLTSGRNNEQFF; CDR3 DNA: TGCGCCAGCAGCTTGACTAGCGGGAGGAACAATGAGCAGTTCTTC
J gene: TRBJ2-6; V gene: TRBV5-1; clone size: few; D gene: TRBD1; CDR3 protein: CASTTQGVGANVLTF; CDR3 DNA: TGCGCCAGCACGACTCAGGGGGTCGGGGCCAACGTCCTGACTTTC
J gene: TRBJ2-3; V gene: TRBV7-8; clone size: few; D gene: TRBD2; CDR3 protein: CASSQRRSREGVDTQYF; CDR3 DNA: TGTGCCAGCAGCCAACGTCGATCGCGGGAGGGCGTAGATACGCAGTATTTT
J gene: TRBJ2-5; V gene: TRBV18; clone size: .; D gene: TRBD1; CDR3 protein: CASSPYRGPGMETQYF; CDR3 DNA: TGTGCCAGCTCACCTTACAGGGGCCCGGGGATGGAGACCCAGTACTTC
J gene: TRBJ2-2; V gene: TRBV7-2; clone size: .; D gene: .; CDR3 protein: CASSPYPGELFF; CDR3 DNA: TGTGCCAGCAGCCCATACCCCGGGGAGCTGTTTTTT
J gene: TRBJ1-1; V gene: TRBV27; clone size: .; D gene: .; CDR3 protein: CASSSYTGANTEAFF; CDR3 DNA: TGTGCCAGCAGTTCCTATACGGGGGCGAACACTGAAGCTTTCTTT